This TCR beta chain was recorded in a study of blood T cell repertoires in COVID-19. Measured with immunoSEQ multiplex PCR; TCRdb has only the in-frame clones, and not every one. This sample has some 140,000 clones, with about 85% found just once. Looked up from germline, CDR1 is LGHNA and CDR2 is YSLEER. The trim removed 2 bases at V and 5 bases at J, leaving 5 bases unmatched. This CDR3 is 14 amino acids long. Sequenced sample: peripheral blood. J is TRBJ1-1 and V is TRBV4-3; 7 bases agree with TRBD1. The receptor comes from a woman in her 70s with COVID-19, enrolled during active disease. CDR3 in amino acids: CASSQTTGLTEAFF. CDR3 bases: TGCGCCAGCAGCCAAACGACAGGGTTAACTGAAGCTTTCTTT.